This T cell receptor beta chain was captured by sequencing in a study of beta chain features in type 1 diabetes. The study's findings and limits: Patients with Type 1 diabetes showed moderately but significantly shorter TCRB CDR3s in all four CD4+ subsets.

The V gene's germline CDR1 is SGHRS and CDR2 YFSETQ. The length of the CDR3 is 16 residues. Unmatched junction bases numbered 6, after V lost 4 bases and J lost 5 bases. Of the isolated RNA, all was reverse transcribed, and so the sequenced material was expressed TCRB transcripts. TCRdb's table, derived via immunoSEQ multiplex PCR, lists solely in-frame clones and lacks some. The sample holds 95,000 to 150,000 clones, 15% to 20% seen once. For this clone: The antigen is undetermined.

The sample consisted of central memory CD4+ T cells from blood. The TCR sequence derives from a man aged 18 to 35 with type 1 diabetes. This chain joins TRBV5-1 and TRBJ2-3; 14 bases are a match to TRBD2. The CDR3 region is CASSVTSGRARDTQYF. The CDR3 region has the DNA TGCGCCAGCAGCGTGACTAGCGGGAGGGCCAGAGATACGCAGTATTTT.